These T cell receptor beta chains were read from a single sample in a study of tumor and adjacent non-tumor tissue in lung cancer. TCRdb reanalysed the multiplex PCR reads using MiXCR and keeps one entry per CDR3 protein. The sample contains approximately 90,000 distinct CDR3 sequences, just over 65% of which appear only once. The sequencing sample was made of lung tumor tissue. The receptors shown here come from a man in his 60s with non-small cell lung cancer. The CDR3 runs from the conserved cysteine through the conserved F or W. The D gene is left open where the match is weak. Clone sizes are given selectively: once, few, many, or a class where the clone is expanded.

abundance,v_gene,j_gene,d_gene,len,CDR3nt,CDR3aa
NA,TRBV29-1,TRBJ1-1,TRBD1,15,TGCAGCGCTGCTGCCGGGACAGCTCGGATCATTGAAGCTTTCTTT,CSAAAGTARIIEAFF
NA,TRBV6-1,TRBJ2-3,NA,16,TGTGCCAGCAGTACTCAGACTAGTCGGAACACAGATACGCAATATTTT,CASSTQTSRNTDTQYF
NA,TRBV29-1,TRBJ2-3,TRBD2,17,TGCAGCGTTGAAGTTTACCTGACCAGCGGGAACACAGATACGCAGTATTTT,CSVEVYLTSGNTDTQYF
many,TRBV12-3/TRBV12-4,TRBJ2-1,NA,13,TGTGCCAGCAGTCTAGACAGATACAATGAGCAGTTCTTC,CASSLDRYNEQFF
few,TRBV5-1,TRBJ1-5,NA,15,TGCGCCAGCAGCCCGCAGGGGTATAGCAATCAGCCCCAGCATTTT,CASSPQGYSNQPQHF
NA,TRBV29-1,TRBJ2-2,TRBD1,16,TGCAGCGCTCTACGAAGAGGCCGGGACAGTCATTTGGAGCTGTTTTTT,CSALRRGRDSHLELFF
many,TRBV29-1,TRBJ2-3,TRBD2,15,TGCAGAGAGCGTTTTGGCGGGAGAACCACAGATACGCAGTATTTT,CRERFGGRTTDTQYF
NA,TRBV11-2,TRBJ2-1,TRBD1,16,TGTGCCAGCAACAAGGGGGCATCTAGCTCCTACAATGAGCAGTTCTTC,CASNKGASSSYNEQFF
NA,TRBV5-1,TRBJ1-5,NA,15,TGCGCCAGCAACTTGGAAGGGGGGCCGAATCAGCCCAAGCATTTT,CASNLEGGPNQPKHF
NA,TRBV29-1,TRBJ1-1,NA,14,TGCAGCGTCCGAGTGGAGGGGCGGGGGAATGAAGCTTTCTTT,CSVRVEGRGNEAFF
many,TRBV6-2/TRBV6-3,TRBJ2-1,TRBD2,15,TGTGCCAGCAGCACCGGGACTAGTACCTACAATGAGCAGTTCTTC,CASSTGTSTYNEQFF
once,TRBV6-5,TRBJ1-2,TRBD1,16,TGTGCCAGCAGTACACTCAGGGGGCAGCTTGCCTATGGCTACACCTTC,CASSTLRGQLAYGYTF
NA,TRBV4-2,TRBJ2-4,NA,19,TGTGCCAACAGTCAAGCGCAGGATAGCGGACCGTTAGCCAATAACATTCAGTACTTC,CANSQAQDSGPLANNIQYF
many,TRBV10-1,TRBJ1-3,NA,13,TGCGCCAGCAGTTTGGACCTTGGAAACACCATATATTTT,CASSLDLGNTIYF
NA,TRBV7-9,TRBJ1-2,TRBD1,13,TGTGCCATACAGGGGACCGTGGACTATGGCTACACCTTC,CAIQGTVDYGYTF
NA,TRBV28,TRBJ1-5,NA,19,TGTGCCAGCAGTTTATTGATTTCGGGCAGTACCAATAGCAGTCAGCCCCAGCATTTT,CASSLLISGSTNSSQPQHF
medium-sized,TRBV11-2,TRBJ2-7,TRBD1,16,TGTGCCAGCAACCCGTCCGCGACAGGGGGCTACTACGAGCAGTACTTC,CASNPSATGGYYEQYF
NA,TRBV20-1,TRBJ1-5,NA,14,TGCAGTGCTAGAGATGGGGTACTTTATCAGCCTCAGCATTTT,CSARDGVLYQPQHF
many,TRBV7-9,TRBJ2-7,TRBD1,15,TGTGCCAGCAGCTTACAGGGGGCCGGGGACTACGAGCAGTACTTC,CASSLQGAGDYEQYF
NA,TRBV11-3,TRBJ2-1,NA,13,TGTGCCAGCAGCCCCCGGGGGAGGAATGCGCAGTTCTTC,CASSPRGRNAQFF
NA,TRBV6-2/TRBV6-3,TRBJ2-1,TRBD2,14,TGTGCCGCGGTAGGGACTAGCAGGAGCAATGAGCGGTTCTTC,CAAVGTSRSNERFF
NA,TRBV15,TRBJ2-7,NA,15,TGTGCCACCAGCAGAGACGAACAGGGCGCATACGAGCAGTACTTC,CATSRDEQGAYEQYF
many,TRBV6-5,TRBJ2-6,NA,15,TGTGCCAGCAGGGCCCAGGCGGCTGGGGCCAACGTCCTGACTTTC,CASRAQAAGANVLTF
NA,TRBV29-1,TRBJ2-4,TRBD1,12,TGCAGCGCTCTCGGACAGGAAAACATTCAGTACTTC,CSALGQENIQYF
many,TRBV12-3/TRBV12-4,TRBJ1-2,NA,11,TGTGCCAGCACCCTGGGAGATGGCTACACCTTC,CASTLGDGYTF
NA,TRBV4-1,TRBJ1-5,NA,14,TGCGCCAGCAGCCAAGCCAAATCCGATCATCCCCAGCATTTT,CASSQAKSDHPQHF
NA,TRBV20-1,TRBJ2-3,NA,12,TGCAGTGCCCCAGCGGCTACAGATACGCAGTATTTT,CSAPAATDTQYF
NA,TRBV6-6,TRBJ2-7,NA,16,TGTGCCAGCGTTTGGGGAGAGGGGCTCCGAAAGGGGGAGCATTACTTC,CASVWGEGLRKGEHYF
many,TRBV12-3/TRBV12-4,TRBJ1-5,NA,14,TGTGCCAGCAGCGTACAGGGATCTCGGGTGCCCCAGCATTTT,CASSVQGSRVPQHF
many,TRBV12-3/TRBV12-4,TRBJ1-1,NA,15,TGTGCCAGCAGGCCCGGGGGGCAGACAAACACTGAAGCTTTCTTT,CASRPGGQTNTEAFF